The entry that follows covers one T cell receptor (beta chain) sequence. Its antigen is not known. CD45RO-negative cells were positively selected for CCR7, leaving out terminally differentiated effector memory CD45RA+ cells. Per the authors' pipeline: Filtering of immunoSEQ junctional sequences could not match full-length read filtering. Profiled with immunoSEQ multiplex PCR; TCRdb holds only in-frame clones, not every one. That table furnishes V, J and clone size, whereas the DNA furnished D and trimming. This table holds nearly 2 million clones, roughly 94% found once. The source of the sample is a study of shared clonotypes between healthy human individuals. Study findings and constraints: Naive subsets usually exceeded memory subsets in estimated richness. Tissue TCR repertoires likely differ from these blood-only repertoires.

Germline V gene data show CDR1 as SGHVS and CDR2 as FQNEAQ. There are 13 residues in the CDR3. Deletions cut 3 bases from V and 1 base from J, with 6 bases between. V is TRBV7-8 and J is TRBJ1-1; no firm D call. The material sequenced was naive CD8+ T cells sorted from blood. This sequence originates from a man younger than 35 in good health. CDR3 protein: CASSFEGNTEAFF. Here the CDR3 DNA reads TGTGCCAGCAGCTTCGAGGGGAACACTGAAGCTTTCTTT.